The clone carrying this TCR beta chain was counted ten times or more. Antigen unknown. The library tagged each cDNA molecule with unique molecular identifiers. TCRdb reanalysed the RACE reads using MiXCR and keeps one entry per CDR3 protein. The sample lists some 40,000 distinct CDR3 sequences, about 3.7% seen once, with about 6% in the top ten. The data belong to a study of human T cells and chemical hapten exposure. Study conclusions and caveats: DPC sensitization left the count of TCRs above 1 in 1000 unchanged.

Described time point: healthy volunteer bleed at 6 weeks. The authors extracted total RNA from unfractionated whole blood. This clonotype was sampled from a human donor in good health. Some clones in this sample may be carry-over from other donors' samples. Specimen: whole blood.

The CDR3 DNA is TGTGCCAGCAGATTAGTAAAAGGGACCCCATGGGGCTACACCTTC. This gives the protein CASRLVKGTPWGYTF. The chain combines TRBV2 with TRBJ1-2, with D perhaps matching TRBD1 (5 bases). The CDR3 has 15 amino acids. CDR1 SNHLY and CDR2 FYNNEI come from the germline V gene. Trimming removed 6 bases at V and 8 bases at J, with 22 bases between.